The entry that follows covers one TCR beta chain sequence. Antigen specificity is unknown. This sample was taken from a study of T cell responses to AZD1222 COVID-19 vaccine. Study background: Pooling covered second doses at about 4 or about 12 weeks.

Method: immunoSEQ multiplex PCR; TCRdb's copy keeps in-frame clones and lacks some. The table shows 100,000 to 120,000 clones, with around 81% occurring only once. General observations from the study: Spike-specific TCR breadth and depth went up after people got two AZD1222 doses. Baseline serology detected seropositivity in only a handful of AZD1222 recipients. Reportedly, close to half of spike-specific TCRs are directed against unmutated variant regions.

Germline CDR1 reads SGHNT; CDR2 reads YYREEE (reference sequence). CDR3 length: 16 residues. Trimming removed 6 bases from V and 0 bases from J, with 18 bases in between. The receptor was derived from an adult in good health. The chain employs TRBV5-4 and TRBJ1-1; D might be TRBD1 (6 bases). Sequenced here: peripheral blood, sampled on day 0 of AZD1222 vaccination. CDR3 protein: CASNQGTGSMNTEAFF. Written as DNA, the CDR3 is TGTGCCAGCAACCAAGGTACAGGGAGCATGAACACTGAAGCTTTCTTT.